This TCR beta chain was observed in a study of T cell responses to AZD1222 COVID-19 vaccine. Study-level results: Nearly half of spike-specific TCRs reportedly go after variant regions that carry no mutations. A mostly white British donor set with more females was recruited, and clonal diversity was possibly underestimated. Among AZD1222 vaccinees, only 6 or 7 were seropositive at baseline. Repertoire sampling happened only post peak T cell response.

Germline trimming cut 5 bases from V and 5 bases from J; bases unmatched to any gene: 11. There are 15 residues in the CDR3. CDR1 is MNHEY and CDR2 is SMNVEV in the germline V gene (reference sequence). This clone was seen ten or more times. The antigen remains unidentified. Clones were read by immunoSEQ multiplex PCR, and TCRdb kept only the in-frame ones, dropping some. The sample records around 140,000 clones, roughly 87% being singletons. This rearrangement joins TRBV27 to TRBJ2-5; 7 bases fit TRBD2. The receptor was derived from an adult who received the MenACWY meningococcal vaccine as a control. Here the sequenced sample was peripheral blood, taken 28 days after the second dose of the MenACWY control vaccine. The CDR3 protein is CASSPWGEGVETQYF. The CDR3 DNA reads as TGTGCCAGCAGTCCATGGGGGGAGGGTGTGGAGACCCAGTACTTC.